This is a list of T cell receptor beta chains from one sample in a study of OX40 agonist ivuxolimab in advanced cancers. Sequencing used immunoSEQ multiplex PCR; TCRdb keeps in-frame clones, though not all of them. The sample consists of about 76,000 clones, approximately 87% of them appearing once. Sequences were derived from CD4+ or CD8+ T cells sorted from blood, sampled in a trial of the OX40 agonist ivuxolimab. These TCRs come from an adult with an advanced solid tumor such as melanoma, head and neck, liver or kidney cancer. CDR3s include the opening cysteine and the closing phenylalanine or tryptophan. Clone size is not always given. Where it is, it says once, few, many or a class for expanded clones.

abundance,v_gene,CDR3aa
NA,TRBV11-3,CASSTGLAGADTQYF
NA,TRBV28,CATGTGGFGSYEQYF
NA,TRBV29-1,CSVGQTSYGYTF
NA,TRBV11-3,CASSFRVANEQFF
NA,TRBV11-2,CASSLGWIRGRQETQYF
NA,TRBV28,CASSLPSGVNTGELFF
NA,TRBV19,CASSLTGGAGANVLTF
NA,TRBV28,CASSFGREFGETQYF
NA,TRBV9,CASSRSGGGGETQYF
NA,TRBV21-1,CASSKGRQGSSYNEQFF
NA,TRBV11-1,CASSVDRGRETQYF
NA,TRBV7-2,CASSLGGQGNTEAFF
NA,TRBV28,CASSLGGTSDHNEQFF
NA,TRBV7-9,CASSVRGANTIYF
few,TRBV7-9,CASSTHLRANVLTF
NA,TRBV7-2,CASSPERSANEKLFF
NA,TRBV7-8,CASSLDPGGLYEQYF
NA,TRBV14,CASSQGYGRGGETQYF
NA,TRBV4-2,CASSQNPGALSYEQYF
NA,TRBV5-1,CASSRQVSGSAQSYEQYF
NA,TRBV5-4,CASSLDRVGLGNTIYF
NA,TRBV11-2,CASSLDGLAGETQYF
few,TRBV2,CASILEGTGQPQHF
NA,TRBV16,CASRRQGNTEAFF
once,TRBV7-8,CASSLGGWGEAFF
NA,TRBV7-3,CASSRDRTYEQYF
NA,TRBV11-1,CASSLGGSHNEQFF
NA,TRBV19,CASSIPSGVKNIQYF
NA,TRBV5-6,CASSLRGQNEKLFF
NA,TRBV7-9,CASSVQGVTNEKLFF
NA,TRBV6-4,CASSDSKGITGELFF
NA,TRBV9,CASSPRASPETQYF
NA,TRBV30,CAWSVGLRQPQHF
NA,TRBV29-1,CSVVPGQTTQETQYF
NA,TRBV6-1,CASKERAFSTDTQYF